This T cell receptor beta chain originates from a study of T cells after posttransplantation cyclophosphamide. Germline CDR1 and CDR2: MDHEN and SYDVKM. The CDR3 covers 15 residues. The ends lost 7 bases at V and 7 bases at J; junction bases unmatched: 11. This clone was recorded at least ten times. Its antigen is not known. Sequencing was performed with immunoSEQ multiplex PCR; in TCRdb, only in-frame clones are kept and a portion is missing. The specimen has roughly 41,000 clones, none found just once. General study points: Recipient CMV seropositivity and CMV reactivation strongly tracked TRB clonality.

The chain employs TRBV28 and TRBJ2-5; 11 bases agree with TRBD2. This TCR was sampled from a man aged 25-40 years in good health and a related stem cell transplant donor. The sequenced material came from PBMCs. The chain's CDR3 is CASKGTDLAGGTQYF. CDR3 DNA sequence: TGTGCCAGCAAGGGGACAGATCTAGCGGGGGGGACCCAGTACTTC.